The present TCR beta chain was sequenced within a study of post-analysis software for immune sequencing data. Overall study: The cohort encompassed relapsing-remitting, secondary progressive and progressive-relapsing multiple sclerosis disease courses.

From germline, CDR1 is MNHEY and CDR2 SMNVEV (reference sequence). This CDR3 has 14 residues. The V end lost 7 bases, the J end lost 2 bases, and 12 bases lay between the germline ends. cDNA libraries for TCR beta contained unique molecular identifiers. TCRdb independently ran MiXCR on the PCR reads; one entry per CDR3 protein. The sample lists 600,000 to 700,000 distinct CDR3 sequences, about 60% occurring once. Points from the study as a whole: Controls significantly exceeded multiple sclerosis patients in normalized Chao1 diversity. By F measure, strong co-clustering occurred among samples prepared in the same batch. Among five TRBV segments more frequent in patients than controls were TRBV5-6, TRBV5-1 and TRBV20-1.

This clonotype was detected only a few times. The antigen is not known. The specimen was blood. The receptor was isolated from a girl aged 2 to 9 with multiple sclerosis. V usage is TRBV27 and J usage is TRBJ2-1; the D is unclear. As DNA, the CDR3 is TGTGCCAGCATTTCCCCGTACCCCTACAATGAGCAGTTCTTC. Translated, it gives CASISPYPYNEQFF.